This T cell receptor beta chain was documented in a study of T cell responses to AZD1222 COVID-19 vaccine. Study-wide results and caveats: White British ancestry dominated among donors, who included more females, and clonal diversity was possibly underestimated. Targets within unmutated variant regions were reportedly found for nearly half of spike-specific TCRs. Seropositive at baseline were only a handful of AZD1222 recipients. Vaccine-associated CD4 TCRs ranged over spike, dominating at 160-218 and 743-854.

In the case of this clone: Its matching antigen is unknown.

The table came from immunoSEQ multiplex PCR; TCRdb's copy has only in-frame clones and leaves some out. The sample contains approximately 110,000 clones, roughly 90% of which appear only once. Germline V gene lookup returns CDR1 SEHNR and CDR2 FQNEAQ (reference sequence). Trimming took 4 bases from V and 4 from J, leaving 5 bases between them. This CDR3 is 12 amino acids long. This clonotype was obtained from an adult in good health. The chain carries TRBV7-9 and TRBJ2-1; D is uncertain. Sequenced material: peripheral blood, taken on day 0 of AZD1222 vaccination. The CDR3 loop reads CASSSVYNEQFF. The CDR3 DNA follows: TGTGCCAGCAGCTCGGTGTACAATGAGCAGTTCTTC.